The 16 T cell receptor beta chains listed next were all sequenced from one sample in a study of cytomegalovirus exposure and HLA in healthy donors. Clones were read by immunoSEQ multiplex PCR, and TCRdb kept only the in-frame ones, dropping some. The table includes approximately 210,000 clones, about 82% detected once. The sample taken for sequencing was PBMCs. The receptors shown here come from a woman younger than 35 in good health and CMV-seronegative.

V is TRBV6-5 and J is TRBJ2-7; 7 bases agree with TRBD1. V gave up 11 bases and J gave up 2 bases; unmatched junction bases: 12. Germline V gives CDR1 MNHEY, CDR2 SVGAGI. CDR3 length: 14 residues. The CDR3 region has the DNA TGTGCCTCTATCAGGGGGAGTGGCCCCTACGAGCAGTACTTC. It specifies CASIRGSGPYEQYF.

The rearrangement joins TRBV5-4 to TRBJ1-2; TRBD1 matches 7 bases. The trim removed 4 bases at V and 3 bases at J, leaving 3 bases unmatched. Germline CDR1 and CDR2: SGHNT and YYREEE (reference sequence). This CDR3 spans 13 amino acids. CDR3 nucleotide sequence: TGTGCCAGCAGCATCCAGGGGGACTATGGCTACACCTTC. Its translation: CASSIQGDYGYTF.

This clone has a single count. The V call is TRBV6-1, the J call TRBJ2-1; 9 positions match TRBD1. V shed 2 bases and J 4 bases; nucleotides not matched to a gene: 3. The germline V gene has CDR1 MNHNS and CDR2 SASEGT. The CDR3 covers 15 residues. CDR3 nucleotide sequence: TGTGCCAGCAGTGAATCGGACAGGGGTTACAATGAGCAGTTCTTC. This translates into CASSESDRGYNEQFF.

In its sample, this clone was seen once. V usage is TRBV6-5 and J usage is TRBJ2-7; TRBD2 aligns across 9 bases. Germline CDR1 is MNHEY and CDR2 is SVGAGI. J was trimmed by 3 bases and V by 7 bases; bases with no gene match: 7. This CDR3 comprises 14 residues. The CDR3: CASNKLAGGYEQYF. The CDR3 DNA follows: TGTGCCAGCAACAAACTAGCGGGCGGCTACGAGCAGTACTTC.

In nucleotides, the CDR3 is TGCGCCAGCAGTGAGTTTGGGCGGGAGGGTTCTACGGAGCAGTACTTC. It encodes CASSEFGREGSTEQYF. The genes are TRBV10-1 and TRBJ2-7; 9 nucleotides match TRBD2. V gave up 1 base and J gave up 7 bases; unmatched junction bases: 11. Germline V CDR1 and CDR2: WNHNN, SYGVQD (reference sequence). The CDR3 is 16 amino acids.

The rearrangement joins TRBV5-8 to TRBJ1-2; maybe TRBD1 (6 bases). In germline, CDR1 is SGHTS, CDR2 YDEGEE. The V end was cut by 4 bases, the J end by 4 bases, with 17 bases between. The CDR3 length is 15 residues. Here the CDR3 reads CASSPGPDSLYGYTF. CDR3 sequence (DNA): TGTGCCAGCAGCCCCGGACCGGACAGTCTCTATGGCTACACCTTC.

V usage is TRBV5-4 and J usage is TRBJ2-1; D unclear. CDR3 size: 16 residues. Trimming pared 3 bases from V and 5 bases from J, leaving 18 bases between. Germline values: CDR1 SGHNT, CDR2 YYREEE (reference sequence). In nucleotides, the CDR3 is TGTGCCAGCAGCTCCTCGTTTCGAAGCATCGACAATGAGCAGTTCTTC. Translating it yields CASSSSFRSIDNEQFF.

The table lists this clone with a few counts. The chain's CDR3 is CSARGAGEQYF. In nucleotides, the CDR3 is TGCAGTGCTAGAGGGGCGGGCGAGCAGTACTTC. This rearrangement joins TRBV20-1 to TRBJ2-7, with D maybe TRBD2 (5 bases). In germline, CDR1 is DFQATT, CDR2 SNEGSKA (reference sequence). The V end lost 1 base, the J end lost 6 bases, and 7 bases lay between the germline ends. The CDR3 sequence is 11 residues long.

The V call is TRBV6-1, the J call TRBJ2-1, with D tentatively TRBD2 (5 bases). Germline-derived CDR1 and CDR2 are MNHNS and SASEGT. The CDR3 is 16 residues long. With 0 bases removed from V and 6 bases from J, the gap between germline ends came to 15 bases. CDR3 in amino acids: CASSEARTIAGNEQFF. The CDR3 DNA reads TGTGCCAGCAGTGAAGCTAGGACCATCGCGGGCAATGAGCAGTTCTTC.

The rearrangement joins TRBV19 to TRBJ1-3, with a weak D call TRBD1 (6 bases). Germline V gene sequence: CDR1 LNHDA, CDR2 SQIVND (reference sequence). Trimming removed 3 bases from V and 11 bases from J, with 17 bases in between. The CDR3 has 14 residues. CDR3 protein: CASSIAGASSAIYF. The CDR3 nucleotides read TGTGCCAGTAGTATTGCAGGGGCCTCAAGTGCCATATATTTT.

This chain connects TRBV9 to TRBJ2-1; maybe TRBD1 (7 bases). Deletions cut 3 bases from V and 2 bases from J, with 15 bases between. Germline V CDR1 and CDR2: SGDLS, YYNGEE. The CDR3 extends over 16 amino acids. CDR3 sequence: CASSGQGGYTYNEQFF. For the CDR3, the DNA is TGTGCCAGCAGCGGGCAGGGGGGTTACACCTACAATGAGCAGTTCTTC.

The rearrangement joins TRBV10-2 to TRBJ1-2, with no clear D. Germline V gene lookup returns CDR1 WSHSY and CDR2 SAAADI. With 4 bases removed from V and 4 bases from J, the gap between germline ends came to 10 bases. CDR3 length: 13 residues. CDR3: CASSVELIYGYTF. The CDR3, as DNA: TGCGCCAGCAGTGTAGAGTTGATCTATGGCTACACCTTC.

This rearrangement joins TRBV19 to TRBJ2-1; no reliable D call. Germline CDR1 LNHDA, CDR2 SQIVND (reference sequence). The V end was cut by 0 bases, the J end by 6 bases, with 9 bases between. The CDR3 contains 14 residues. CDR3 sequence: CASSIDSPFNEQFF. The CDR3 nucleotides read TGTGCCAGTAGTATAGATTCCCCCTTCAATGAGCAGTTCTTC.

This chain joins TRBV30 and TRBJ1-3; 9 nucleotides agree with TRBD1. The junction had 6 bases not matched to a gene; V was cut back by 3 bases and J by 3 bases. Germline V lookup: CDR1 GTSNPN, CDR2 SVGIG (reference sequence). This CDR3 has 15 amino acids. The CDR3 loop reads CAWRGDRAGGNTIYF. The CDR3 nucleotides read TGTGCCTGGAGGGGGGACAGGGCAGGTGGAAACACCATATATTTT.

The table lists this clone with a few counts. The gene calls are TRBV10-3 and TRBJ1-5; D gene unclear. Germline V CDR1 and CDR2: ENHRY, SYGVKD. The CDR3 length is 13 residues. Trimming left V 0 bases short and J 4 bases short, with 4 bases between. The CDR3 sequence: CAISESVNQPQHF. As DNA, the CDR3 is TGTGCCATCAGTGAGTCTGTAAATCAGCCCCAGCATTTT.

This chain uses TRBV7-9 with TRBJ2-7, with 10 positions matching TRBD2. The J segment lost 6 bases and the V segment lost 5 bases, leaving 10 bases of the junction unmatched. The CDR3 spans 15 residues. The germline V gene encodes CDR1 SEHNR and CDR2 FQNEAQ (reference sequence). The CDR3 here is CASSPSGREYSEQYF. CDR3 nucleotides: TGTGCCAGCAGCCCCAGCGGGAGGGAATACAGCGAGCAGTACTTC.